This is a list of T cell receptor beta chains from one sample in a study of cytomegalovirus exposure and HLA in healthy donors. The assay was immunoSEQ multiplex PCR, and TCRdb's table has in-frame clones only and misses some. Of about 160,000 clones listed, roughly 80% are singletons. Sequencing input: PBMCs. Source of these receptors: a man aged 40-49 years in good health and CMV-seronegative. Each CDR3 is given with its conserved first and last residue. D genes are given only for firm matches. Clone sizes are given selectively: once, few, many, or a class where the clone is expanded.

J,V,size,D,DNA,CDR3
TRBJ2-1,TRBV7-8,-,-,TGTGCCAGCAGCTCCACCCGGGTGTTCAATGAGCAGTTCTTC,CASSSTRVFNEQFF
TRBJ2-7,TRBV6-1,-,TRBD2,TGTGCCAGCAGTGAAATGGGAGCGGGGAACTACGAGCAGTACTTC,CASSEMGAGNYEQYF
TRBJ2-1,TRBV7-2,few,TRBD1,TGTGCCAGCAGCCACCGGGACAGGGTTTTTAGTGAGCAGTTCTTC,CASSHRDRVFSEQFF
TRBJ2-1,TRBV11-1,-,-,TGTGCCAGCAGCTTAGGAGGTATGAATGAGCAGTTCTTC,CASSLGGMNEQFF
TRBJ2-2,TRBV7-8,-,-,TGTGCCAGCGGTGCCGGGACTTCAATCCCCGGGGAGCTGTTTTTT,CASGAGTSIPGELFF
TRBJ2-5,TRBV29-1,-,-,TGCAGCGTTGGACGGACACGACAAGAGACCCAGTACTTC,CSVGRTRQETQYF
TRBJ2-7,TRBV6-6,-,TRBD1,TGTGCCAGCAGTTACTCTCGGGACAGCTCCTACGAGCAGTACTTC,CASSYSRDSSYEQYF
TRBJ2-7,TRBV6-6,-,TRBD1,TGTGCCAGCAGTGCGACCCACGGGACAGCCTACGAGCAGTACTTC,CASSATHGTAYEQYF
TRBJ1-1,TRBV15,-,-,TGTGCCACCAGCAGGGATTGGGGCCCAGGGACTGAAGCTTTCTTT,CATSRDWGPGTEAFF
TRBJ1-5,TRBV5-5,-,TRBD1,TGTGCCAGCAGCAAGACAGGGGTTGACAATCAGCCCCAGCATTTT,CASSKTGVDNQPQHF
TRBJ1-2,TRBV27,-,TRBD1,TGTGCCAGCAGCATAGGGACAGGGGGCAACTATGGCTACACCTTC,CASSIGTGGNYGYTF
TRBJ2-7,TRBV7-7,-,TRBD2,TGTGCTAGCAGCTCCGGGGGGGCCAGCGAGCAGTACTTC,CASSSGGASEQYF
TRBJ2-3,TRBV4-1,few,TRBD2,TGCGCCAGCAGCCAAGTCGAACTAGCGGAGAAGTGCTTT,CASSQVELAEKCF
TRBJ2-2,TRBV5-1,-,-,TGCGCCAGCAGCTCTATTGGGGGCCCGGACACCGGGGAGCTGTTTTTT,CASSSIGGPDTGELFF
TRBJ2-2,TRBV4-1,once,TRBD1,TGCGCCAGCAGGCTGACAGGGACCGGGGAGCTGTTTTTT,CASRLTGTGELFF
TRBJ1-6,TRBV30,-,TRBD1,TGTGCCTGGAAAGACAGGGAGAAGGGATCACCCCTCCACTTT,CAWKDREKGSPLHF
TRBJ1-2,TRBV6-5,-,TRBD1,TGTGCCTCGATGGGGGACAGGACTTATGGCTACACCTTC,CASMGDRTYGYTF
TRBJ1-2,TRBV28,-,-,TGTGCCAGCAGTTTACAGCGGAGGGGCTACACCTTC,CASSLQRRGYTF
TRBJ2-7,TRBV27,-,TRBD2,TGTGCCAGCAGTTCCTGGACTAGCGGGGGAAACGAGCAGTACTTC,CASSSWTSGGNEQYF
TRBJ2-3,TRBV6-6,few,-,TGTGCCAGTCAAGGAGCGGATACGCAGTATTTT,CASQGADTQYF
TRBJ2-5,TRBV7-7,few,TRBD2,TGTGCTAGCAGCCGGGGGGAAAGGGAGACCCAGTACTTC,CASSRGERETQYF
TRBJ2-3,TRBV4-2,-,TRBD2,TGTGCCAGCAGCCCTGGGACTAGCGGGGGGCCCACAGATACGCAGTATTTT,CASSPGTSGGPTDTQYF
TRBJ2-5,TRBV9,-,TRBD2,TGTGCCAGCAGCGTAGGTGCTAGCGGGGCGATCCAAGAGACCCAGTACTTC,CASSVGASGAIQETQYF
TRBJ2-1,TRBV6-5,-,TRBD1,TGTGCCAGCAGCGATCCGGGACAGGGGTTCCGGTTCTTC,CASSDPGQGFRFF
TRBJ2-2,TRBV7-6,-,-,TGTGCCAGCAGCCCCGTGACTCCGAACACCGGGGAGCTGTTTTTT,CASSPVTPNTGELFF
TRBJ2-1,TRBV11-2,-,-,TGTGCCAGCAGACCTGGGCAGTCCTACAATGAGCAGTTCTTC,CASRPGQSYNEQFF
TRBJ1-5,TRBV19,-,-,TGTGCCAGTAGTATAGGGGCGATGAGCAATCAGCCCCAGCATTTT,CASSIGAMSNQPQHF
TRBJ1-2,TRBV30,-,-,TGTGCCGTGGGACTAGGGACACGCCGAGCTAACTATGGCTACACCTTC,CAVGLGTRRANYGYTF
TRBJ1-6,TRBV5-6,-,-,TGTGCCAGCAGCTTTCTACCCGCCAATTCACCCCTCCACTTT,CASSFLPANSPLHF
TRBJ2-5,TRBV7-9,-,TRBD1,TGTGCCAGCAGCTTGAGGGGGCGAGAGACCCAGTACTTC,CASSLRGRETQYF
TRBJ2-7,TRBV20-1,-,-,TGCAGTGCAGGACAGACCTACGAGCAGTACTTC,CSAGQTYEQYF
TRBJ2-7,TRBV7-2,-,-,TGTGCCAGCAGCATTAGGGGGGGCTTTAACTACGAGCAGTACTTC,CASSIRGGFNYEQYF
TRBJ1-1,TRBV7-3,-,-,TGTGCCAGCAGCTTATCTCCAGCGGGCACTGAAGCTTTCTTT,CASSLSPAGTEAFF
TRBJ2-6,TRBV5-1,few,TRBD1,TGCGCCAGCCAATCCTTACCGCCGGGACAGGGTAGTGGGGCCAACGTCCTGACTTTC,CASQSLPPGQGSGANVLTF
TRBJ2-5,TRBV5-6,-,-,TGTGCCAGCAGCTTGGGGACAGTACAAGAGACCCAGTACTTC,CASSLGTVQETQYF
TRBJ2-3,TRBV5-1,-,-,TGCGCCAGCAGCTTGGGACAGAAGGGGAATACGCAGTATTTT,CASSLGQKGNTQYF
TRBJ1-6,TRBV10-3,-,-,TGTGCCATCAGTGAGTCCCTCGCGAATTCACCCCTCCACTTT,CAISESLANSPLHF
TRBJ2-5,TRBV29-1,-,-,TGCAGCGCAGCACAGGGACTAATTCAGACCCAGTACTTC,CSAAQGLIQTQYF
TRBJ2-5,TRBV4-1,-,TRBD1,TGCGCCAGCAGCCAAGGCGGACAGGGGGGGACAAGTGACCAGTACTTC,CASSQGGQGGTSDQYF
TRBJ2-7,TRBV4-1,-,TRBD2,TGCGCCAGCAGCCAAGGAGCGGGGGGGCCCATCGAGCAGTACTTC,CASSQGAGGPIEQYF
TRBJ1-4,TRBV6-1,-,-,TGTGCCGTCCGCGAGGCCTCAACTAATGAAAAACTGTTTTTT,CAVREASTNEKLFF
TRBJ1-2,TRBV6-4,-,TRBD1,TGTGCCAGCAGTGACATGGCAGGGGGCGACTATGGCTACACCTTC,CASSDMAGGDYGYTF
TRBJ2-3,TRBV7-2,few,TRBD2,TGTGCCAGCAGCTATGGGACTAGCGGGGGGACCAGTACGCAGTATTTT,CASSYGTSGGTSTQYF
TRBJ2-6,TRBV19,once,-,TGTGCCAGTAGTATAGTGGGGGCAGGGGCCAACGTCCTGACTTTC,CASSIVGAGANVLTF
TRBJ1-2,TRBV7-9,-,-,TGTGCCAGCAGCTACCTCAACCAGGGGACGAACTATGGCTACACCTTC,CASSYLNQGTNYGYTF
TRBJ1-5,TRBV5-1,-,-,TGCGCCAGCAGCAATGACAGGAATAGCAATCAGCCCCAGCATTTT,CASSNDRNSNQPQHF
TRBJ1-1,TRBV9,once,-,TGTGCCAGCAGCCCCTCGCCTCAGGGGAACACTGAAGCTTTCTTT,CASSPSPQGNTEAFF
TRBJ2-6,TRBV27,-,TRBD1,TGTGCCAGCAGTGCGGACAGGGTTGGGGCCAACGTCCTGACTTTC,CASSADRVGANVLTF
TRBJ2-5,TRBV5-4,-,-,TGTGCCAGCAGCGCGCCTAGAGACTCCCAAGAGACCCAGTACTTC,CASSAPRDSQETQYF
TRBJ1-2,TRBV19,-,-,TGTGCCAGTAGGATGGATACCGGAGACTATGGCTACACCTTC,CASRMDTGDYGYTF
TRBJ2-3,TRBV4-2,-,TRBD2,TGTGCCAGCAGCCAATTGCTAGCGGGGGGGCCTGAGGCAGATACGCAGTATTTT,CASSQLLAGGPEADTQYF
TRBJ2-1,TRBV30,few,-,TGTGCCTGGGAGGTGACTAGTAATGAGCAGTTCTTC,CAWEVTSNEQFF
TRBJ1-1,TRBV6-5,few,-,TGTGCCAGCAGTTATCGCCAGGGTAACACTGAAGCTTTCTTT,CASSYRQGNTEAFF
TRBJ1-2,TRBV27,few,-,TGTGCCAGCAGTTTCGGACAGAATAACTATGGCTACACCTTC,CASSFGQNNYGYTF
TRBJ1-1,TRBV5-1,-,-,TGCGCCAGCAGCTTGGCCTGGCAGGGCGCTGAAGCTTTCTTT,CASSLAWQGAEAFF
TRBJ1-3,TRBV5-1,few,TRBD1,TGCGCCAGCAGCTTGGGGACAGGAACCGGAAACACCATATATTTT,CASSLGTGTGNTIYF
TRBJ2-5,TRBV6-1,-,TRBD2,TGTGCCAGCAGTGAAAGGGGGACTAGCGGGGGGTCGGAGACCCAGTACTTC,CASSERGTSGGSETQYF